This T cell receptor (beta chain) was profiled in a study of T cell responses to AZD1222 COVID-19 vaccine. Study-level points and caveats: Clonal diversity may have been underestimated, and the donors were mostly white British, with more females than males. CD4 TCRs covered the whole spike, strongest at regions 160-218 and 743-854. Spike-specific TCR breadth and depth were elevated following two AZD1222 doses.

The CDR3 loop spans 15 amino acids. Looked up from germline, CDR1 is SGDLS and CDR2 is YYNGEE. V lost 4 bases to trimming and J lost 7 bases, with 17 bases between them. Profiled with immunoSEQ multiplex PCR; TCRdb holds only in-frame clones, not every one. Among some 150,000 clones, 70% to 90% were seen once, and the ten largest hold around 2.1%. Concerning this clone: The antigen is not known.

The chain couples TRBV9 to TRBJ2-2; TRBD2 might be the D (6 bases). The TCR comes from an adult in good health. This specimen was peripheral blood, taken on day 0 of AZD1222 vaccination. This CDR3 is CASSFAGLGGGELFF. CDR3 nucleotide sequence: TGTGCCAGCAGCTTCGCGGGACTTGGCGGCGGGGAGCTGTTTTTT.